These T cell receptor beta chains were read from a single sample in a study of blood T cell repertoires in COVID-19. The data were produced by immunoSEQ multiplex PCR, yet TCRdb's version contains in-frame clones alone and is incomplete. The sample has roughly 11,000 clones; more than 80% are singletons. The sample was peripheral blood. Receptor source: a human donor in a cohort sampled during active COVID-19. Both conserved end residues are part of each CDR3. The D gene is left open where the match is weak. Not all rows give a size; the values are once, few, many and, for expanded clones, a class.

clone_size,j_call,cdr3_length,v_call,d_call,cdr3_aa,cdr3_nt
.,TRBJ1-2,16,TRBV7-2,TRBD1,CASRQIRDRGWYGYTF,TGTGCCAGCCGCCAAATCCGGGACAGGGGGTGGTATGGCTACACCTTC
.,TRBJ1-4,15,TRBV6-6,.,CAPGPGIQMGEKLFF,TGTGCCCCCGGTCCGGGGATTCAGATGGGTGAAAAACTGTTTTTT
once,TRBJ2-1,11,TRBV2,.,CASRLGLEQFF,TGTGCCAGCAGGTTGGGGCTCGAGCAGTTCTTC
few,TRBJ2-3,15,TRBV27,TRBD2,CASSPRLRGGDTQYF,TGTGCCAGCAGTCCTCGGTTGCGGGGGGGGGATACGCAGTATTTT
.,TRBJ2-7,14,TRBV28,.,CASSLPGQSYEQYF,TGTGCCAGCAGTTTGCCAGGACAGTCCTACGAGCAGTACTTC
.,TRBJ2-3,16,TRBV5-1,.,CASSLESGHYTDTQYF,TGCGCCAGCAGCTTGGAGTCTGGACACTACACAGATACGCAGTATTTT
.,TRBJ2-4,17,TRBV5-6,.,CASSLRSGSQGMDIQYF,TGTGCCAGCAGCCTCCGTAGTGGGTCACAGGGCATGGACATTCAGTACTTC
.,TRBJ2-2,16,TRBV9,.,CASSVHLGGNTGELFF,TGTGCCAGCAGCGTCCACCTAGGGGGGAACACCGGGGAGCTGTTTTTT
.,TRBJ2-7,13,TRBV7-8,.,CASSNGQNYEQYF,TGTGCCAGCAGCAACGGACAGAACTACGAGCAGTACTTC
.,TRBJ2-1,17,TRBV18,.,CASSRRGARSSYNEQFF,TGTGCCAGCTCCCGACGAGGAGCGCGTAGCTCCTACAATGAGCAGTTCTTC
.,TRBJ2-7,11,TRBV11-2,.,CASSPSYEQYF,TGTGCCAGCAGCCCATCCTACGAGCAGTACTTC
.,TRBJ2-3,17,TRBV4-1,TRBD2,CASSQVQAGGSTDTQYF,TGCGCCAGCAGCCAAGTTCAAGCGGGAGGTAGCACAGATACGCAGTATTTT
.,TRBJ2-7,14,TRBV6-2/TRBV6-3,TRBD1,CASSDPGQSYEQYF,TGTGCCAGCAGTGATCCGGGACAGTCCTACGAGCAGTACTTC
.,TRBJ2-1,15,TRBV18,TRBD2,CASSKGTSGNNEQFF,TGTGCCAGCTCGAAAGGGACTAGCGGTAACAATGAGCAGTTCTTC
.,TRBJ1-2,15,TRBV6-1,TRBD1,CASSEYRDRNYGYTF,TGTGCCAGCAGTGAATATAGGGACAGGAACTATGGCTACACCTTC
.,TRBJ2-7,15,TRBV27,TRBD2,CASSSLAGSRGEQYF,TGTGCCAGCAGTAGCCTAGCGGGGTCGAGAGGGGAGCAGTACTTC
.,TRBJ2-5,17,TRBV11-2,.,CASSLDSGRVTRETQYF,TGTGCCAGCAGCTTAGATTCAGGCAGGGTGACGCGAGAGACCCAGTACTTC
.,TRBJ2-3,20,TRBV10-2,.,CASSEIPTLGVTIRTDTQYF,TGCGCCAGCAGTGAAATCCCCACCTTAGGGGTAACAATACGCACAGATACGCAGTATTTT
.,TRBJ2-5,15,TRBV7-9,TRBD2,CASSQGSGKAETQYF,TGTGCCAGCAGCCAAGGTAGCGGGAAGGCAGAGACCCAGTACTTC
.,TRBJ2-7,15,TRBV18,TRBD2,CASSPTGVAGYEQYF,TGTGCCAGCTCACCGACGGGGGTAGCGGGCTACGAGCAGTACTTC
.,TRBJ2-1,13,TRBV5-8,.,CASSLAAASEQFF,TGTGCCAGCAGCTTGGCGGCGGCAAGCGAGCAGTTCTTC
.,TRBJ2-7,16,TRBV30,TRBD1,CAWMGRTGTGTYEQYF,TGTGCCTGGATGGGTCGTACCGGGACAGGGACCTACGAGCAGTACTTC
.,TRBJ2-5,14,TRBV28,TRBD2,CASWAGGIQETQYF,TGTGCCAGTTGGGCGGGAGGGATTCAAGAGACCCAGTACTTC
.,TRBJ2-7,15,TRBV6-2/TRBV6-3,TRBD1,CASSRAGTGGLEVYF,TGTGCCAGCAGCCGCGCCGGGACAGGGGGCTTGGAGGTGTACTTC
.,TRBJ2-7,14,TRBV5-1,.,CASSAGQSFDEQYF,TGCGCCAGCAGCGCGGGACAGTCCTTCGACGAGCAGTACTTC
.,TRBJ1-1,15,TRBV6-1,TRBD1,CASSEMGQVNTEAFF,TGTGCCAGCAGTGAAATGGGACAGGTGAACACTGAAGCTTTCTTT
.,TRBJ2-7,15,TRBV5-6,.,CASSHAQDWYYEQYF,TGTGCCAGCAGCCACGCCCAGGACTGGTACTACGAGCAGTACTTC
.,TRBJ1-1,11,TRBV24-1,TRBD1,CATSGGDEAFF,TGTGCCACTTCAGGGGGCGATGAAGCTTTCTTT
.,TRBJ1-2,15,TRBV19,TRBD1,CASSIRDSSSYGYTF,TGTGCCAGTAGTATAAGGGACAGCTCGTCCTATGGCTACACCTTC
.,TRBJ2-1,15,TRBV5-1,TRBD2,CASSLVLGEGNEQFF,TGCGCCAGCAGCCTGGTCCTAGGGGAGGGGAATGAGCAGTTCTTC
few,TRBJ1-2,14,TRBV5-1,TRBD1,CASSAQGNNYGYTF,TGCGCCAGCAGCGCACAGGGGAATAACTATGGCTACACCTTC
.,TRBJ2-7,15,TRBV24-1,TRBD1,CATAKSGTGTYEQYF,TGTGCCACCGCCAAGTCCGGGACAGGGACCTACGAGCAGTACTTC
.,TRBJ2-3,18,TRBV7-6,TRBD2,CASSRTLYTSGFTDTQYF,TGTGCCAGCAGCCGAACACTTTACACTAGCGGGTTCACAGATACGCAGTATTTT
.,TRBJ2-2,20,TRBV7-2,TRBD2,CASSLAPSLLAPSNTGELFF,TGTGCCAGCAGCTTAGCCCCCTCCCTACTAGCGCCTTCGAACACCGGGGAGCTGTTTTTT
.,TRBJ1-1,13,TRBV29-1,.,CSVKLTMNTEAFF,TGCAGCGTTAAGCTTACCATGAACACTGAAGCTTTCTTT
.,TRBJ2-7,15,TRBV5-1,TRBD2,CASSTGLAETYEQYF,TGCGCCAGCAGCACCGGACTAGCGGAGACCTACGAGCAGTACTTC
.,TRBJ1-2,14,TRBV28,TRBD1,CASLAGTDGLGYTF,TGTGCCAGCTTGGCAGGGACAGATGGCTTAGGCTACACCTTC